These 25 T cell receptor beta chains were sequenced from one sample in a study of shared clonotypes between healthy human individuals. Assay used: immunoSEQ multiplex PCR; TCRdb lists only in-frame clones, some missing. In the table there are millions of clones, around nine tenths of which are singletons. The specimen sequenced was naive CD4+ T cells sorted from blood. Subset given: CD45RA+ positively selected. The receptors were sampled from a man younger than 35 in good health.

The V and J genes are TRBV5-4 and TRBJ2-2; either TRBD1 or TRBD2 may supply D (5 bases each). The CDR3 is 14 residues long. Trimming stripped 4 bases from V and 5 bases from J, with 12 bases between. Germline loops: CDR1 SGHNT, CDR2 YYREEE (reference sequence). The CDR3 loop reads CASSGGNLTGELFF. Written as DNA, the CDR3 is TGTGCCAGCAGCGGGGGTAACTTGACCGGGGAGCTGTTTTTT.

The chain uses TRBV7-6 and TRBJ2-7; either TRBD1 or TRBD2 may fit D (5 bases each). This CDR3 has 14 amino acids. V gave up 5 bases and J gave up 3 bases, with 14 bases separating them. The germline V gene encodes CDR1 SGHVS and CDR2 FNYEAQ. This chain's CDR3 is CASSPGTGNYEQYF. The CDR3 nucleotides read TGTGCCAGCAGCCCAGGGACGGGAAACTACGAGCAGTACTTC.

This clone was observed a handful of times. The gene calls are TRBV4-2 and TRBJ1-1; TRBD1 is a possible D gene (5 bases). V gave up 4 bases and J gave up 7 bases, with 10 bases separating them. The CDR3 is 12 residues long. Per germline, CDR1 LGHNA and CDR2 YNFKEQ. CDR3 residues: CASSRGKDEAFF. CDR3 in DNA: TGTGCCAGCAGCCGGGGGAAGGATGAAGCTTTCTTT.

The chain is built from TRBV2 and TRBJ1-5; D uncertain. Trimming took off 0 bases at V and 1 base at J, with 7 bases between the two ends. The CDR3 consists of 15 residues. Germline-derived CDR1 and CDR2 are SNHLY and FYNNEI. CDR3 in DNA: TGTGCCAGCAGTGAAGCGCTGGGCAGCAATCAGCCCCAGCATTTT. It codes for CASSEALGSNQPQHF. Based on the CDR3 plus reference TRBV2 and TRBJ1-5, the full variable domain is EPEVTQTPSHQVTQMGQEVILRCVPISNHLYFYWYRQILGQKVEFLVSFYNNEISEKSEIFDDQFSVERPDGSNFTLKIRSTKLEDSAMYFCASSEALGSNQPQHFGDGTRLSIL.

This chain connects TRBV6-1 to TRBJ1-5, with D uncertain. Trimming stripped 6 bases from V and 0 bases from J, with 6 bases between. Germline V gene sequence: CDR1 MNHNS, CDR2 SASEGT. The CDR3 contains 13 residues. CDR3 amino acids: CASRQYSNQPQHF. The CDR3 nucleotides read TGTGCCAGCAGACAATATAGCAATCAGCCCCAGCATTTT.

The chain employs TRBV2 and TRBJ1-5; D may be TRBD1 (5 bases). V lost 6 bases, J lost 4 bases, and 13 bases lay in between. Germline CDR1 and CDR2: SNHLY and FYNNEI. CDR3 length: 14 amino acids. The CDR3 loop is CASSRDSNNQPQHF. In DNA form, the CDR3 reads TGTGCCAGCAGCCGCGACAGCAATAATCAGCCCCAGCATTTT.

Only one count was recorded for this clone. The chain is built from TRBV9 and TRBJ2-5, with D perhaps matching TRBD2 (7 bases). Germline V gives CDR1 SGDLS, CDR2 YYNGEE. V was clipped by 3 bases and J by 1 base, with 16 bases between them. The CDR3 contains 16 residues. CDR3 coding DNA: TGTGCCAGCAGCGAGGGGCGGGGGCCCGTCCAAGAGACCCAGTACTTC. Its translation is CASSEGRGPVQETQYF.

The V gene is TRBV7-9, the J gene TRBJ2-1; the match to TRBD1 covers 7 bases. Trimming took 5 bases from V and 4 from J; bases not matched to a gene: 11. Germline lookup yields CDR1 SEHNR and CDR2 FQNEAQ (reference sequence). The CDR3 length is 16 residues. The CDR3 region has the DNA TGTGCCAGCAGCCCCCTTGGGCAGGGGGTTTACAATGAGCAGTTCTTC. This encodes CASSPLGQGVYNEQFF.

This chain uses TRBV5-6 with TRBJ1-2; 7 nucleotides line up with TRBD1. J lost 7 bases, V lost 0 bases, and 9 bases had no gene match. Germline values: CDR1 SGHDT, CDR2 YYEEEE. The CDR3 consists of 15 residues. CDR3 protein: CASSLARQGMVGYTF. The CDR3 DNA reads as TGTGCCAGCAGCTTGGCCAGACAGGGTATGGTTGGCTACACCTTC.

The chain is built from TRBV7-2 and TRBJ2-7; 8 bases fit TRBD1. This CDR3 has 14 residues. The trim removed 5 bases at V and 7 bases at J, leaving 10 bases unmatched. The V gene's germline CDR1 is SGHTA and CDR2 FQGNSA. CDR3 bases: TGTGCCAGCAGCCCGGCGGACAGGGTTAGGGAGCAGTACTTC. Protein sequence: CASSPADRVREQYF.

The V gene is TRBV5-1, the J gene TRBJ2-1, with TRBD1 identical over 11 bases. The CDR3 is 16 residues long. Germline values: CDR1 SGHRS, CDR2 YFSETQ. Germline trimming cut 2 bases from V and 6 bases from J; bases unmatched to any gene: 7. This chain's CDR3 is CASSFPGQGAFNEQFF. CDR3 DNA sequence: TGCGCCAGCAGCTTCCCTGGACAGGGGGCTTTCAATGAGCAGTTCTTC.

This clone was counted once. The chain joins TRBV6-5 to TRBJ2-5; TRBD2 might be the D (5 bases). V was clipped by 6 bases and J by 5 bases, with 19 bases between them. The germline gives CDR1 MNHEY, CDR2 SVGAGI. This CDR3 has 15 amino acids. The CDR3 DNA reads TGTGCCAGCAGGCGATACCTTGGACTTGCGGAGACCCAGTACTTC. Protein sequence: CASRRYLGLAETQYF.

The chain joins TRBV21-1 to TRBJ1-3; the table's D call, TRBD1, has no DNA check behind it. TRBV21-1 corresponds to a pseudogene. The CDR3 spans 19 residues. CDR3 amino acids: CASSKEGRGEILSGNTIYF. CDR3 sequence (DNA): TGTGCCAGCAGCAAAGAAGGCAGGGGAGAGATACTTTCTGGAAACACCATATATTTT.

This clone was detected once. The CDR3 region is CASSSSPRLGGANVLTF. As DNA, the CDR3 is TGTGCCAGCAGTTCCTCCCCCCGGTTGGGTGGGGCCAACGTCCTGACTTTC. V and J are TRBV28 and TRBJ2-6; no definite D call. The CDR3 sequence is 17 residues long. Germline CDR1 and CDR2: MDHEN and SYDVKM. Trimming removed 4 bases at V and 3 bases at J, with 16 bases between.

The chain is built from TRBV30 and TRBJ2-7; the match to TRBD2 covers 12 bases. CDR1 GTSNPN and CDR2 SVGIG come from the germline V gene (reference sequence). The V gene end was trimmed by 5 bases and the J gene end by 3 bases; junction bases not matched to a gene: 5. This CDR3 spans 14 amino acids. CDR3 protein: CAWGRLAGVYEQYF. The CDR3 DNA is TGTGCCTGGGGAAGACTAGCGGGAGTCTACGAGCAGTACTTC.

Details on this clone: This may be a read error: a much more frequent sequence differs by one nucleotide. This chain connects TRBV2 to TRBJ2-5; D is uncertain. There are 11 residues in the CDR3. V lost 7 bases to trimming and J lost 2 bases, with 5 bases between them. CDR1 and CDR2 from the germline V gene are SNHLY and FYNNEI. CDR3 amino acids: CASTPQETQYF. CDR3 DNA: TGTGCCAGCACACCTCAAGAGACCCAGTACTTC.

V gene TRBV6-5 combines with J gene TRBJ2-7; D possibly corresponds to TRBD1 (6 bases). The CDR3 loop spans 16 amino acids. From germline, CDR1 is MNHEY and CDR2 SVGAGI. The germline V and J ends were trimmed by 0 bases and 1 base, with 13 bases remaining between them. The CDR3 loop reads CASSYSTGTQSYEQYF. CDR3 in DNA: TGTGCCAGCAGTTACTCTACGGGGACACAGTCCTACGAGCAGTACTTC.

In nucleotides, the CDR3 is TGTGCCAGCAGCTTGGGCATCCTGAACACTGAAGCTTTCTTT. It yields the protein CASSLGILNTEAFF. V gene TRBV5-6 combines with J gene TRBJ1-1; D unclear. The V gene's germline CDR1 is SGHDT and CDR2 YYEEEE. The CDR3 is made up of 14 amino acids. Trimming cost V 0 bases and J 0 bases, with 6 bases left between them. The full variable domain, with the rest looked up from reference TRBV5-6 and TRBJ1-1, is DAGVTQSPTHLIKTRGQQVTLRCSPKSGHDTVSWYQQALGQGPQFIFQYYEEEERQRGNFPDRFSGHQFPNYSSELNVNALLLGDSALYLCASSLGILNTEAFFGQGTRLTVV.

The V gene is TRBV18, the J gene TRBJ2-7; D ambiguous. Trimming left V 2 bases short and J 0 bases short, with 11 bases between. The CDR3 has 15 residues. The germline gives CDR1 KGHSH, CDR2 LQKENI. CDR3: CASSPDNGNSYEQYF. CDR3 nucleotides: TGTGCCAGCTCACCAGATAACGGCAACTCCTACGAGCAGTACTTC.

The chain joins TRBV18 to TRBJ2-5; D is tentatively TRBD1 or TRBD2 (5 bases each). Trimming shortened V by 2 bases and J by 6 bases, and 10 bases separated the two germline ends. The CDR3 is 13 residues long. Per germline, CDR1 KGHSH and CDR2 LQKENI. Here the CDR3 reads CASSPAGSQTQYF. CDR3 sequence (DNA): TGTGCCAGCTCACCAGCAGGGAGCCAGACCCAGTACTTC.

The CDR3 nucleotides read TGTGCCAGTAGTATGGAGGGGACTAACAATCAGCCCCAGCATTTT. Translated: CASSMEGTNNQPQHF. The chain has TRBV19 and TRBJ1-5; D perhaps matches TRBD1 (5 bases). The CDR3 has 15 residues. Germline lookup yields CDR1 LNHDA and CDR2 SQIVND (reference sequence). The V end lost 3 bases, the J end lost 3 bases, and 12 bases lay between the germline ends.

The rearrangement links TRBV5-1 to TRBJ2-2, with 8 nucleotides matching TRBD1. CDR1 and CDR2 (germline): SGHRS, YFSETQ. This CDR3 is built from 16 residues. V lost 1 base and J lost 8; bases outside the gene matches: 10. The CDR3 here is CASSLWGQEVGGELFF. The CDR3 DNA reads as TGCGCCAGCAGCTTGTGGGGACAGGAAGTAGGTGGGGAGCTGTTTTTT.

V gene TRBV27 combines with J gene TRBJ1-1; maybe TRBD1 (5 bases). Deletions cut 6 bases from V and 4 bases from J, with 18 bases between. There are 15 residues in the CDR3. Germline V lookup: CDR1 MNHEY, CDR2 SMNVEV (reference sequence). The CDR3 sequence: CASSPNLSGGTEAFF. The CDR3 region has the DNA TGTGCCAGCAGCCCGAATCTTTCGGGGGGCACTGAAGCTTTCTTT.

The rearrangement uses TRBV11-1 and TRBJ2-1, with D possibly being TRBD1 or TRBD2 (5 bases each). In germline, CDR1 is SGHAT, CDR2 FQDESV (reference sequence). This CDR3 region has 15 residues. The V and J ends lost 7 bases and 4 bases respectively, with 17 bases between them. The CDR3 nucleotides are TGTGCCAGCACACGGGACCGCCTTGCGTACAATGAGCAGTTCTTC. Its translation is CASTRDRLAYNEQFF.

J is TRBJ2-1 and V is TRBV19; a possible D gene is TRBD2 (5 bases). CDR3 length equals 15 residues. V was cut by 7 bases and J by 9 bases, with 22 bases left in between. The V gene's germline CDR1 is LNHDA and CDR2 SQIVND (reference sequence). CDR3 sequence: CASKVGTSGYGEQFF. CDR3 coding DNA: TGTGCCAGTAAGGTCGGAACTAGTGGGTATGGTGAGCAGTTCTTC.